This TCR beta chain stems from a study of blood T cell repertoires in COVID-19. Study as a whole: COVID-19 samples from acute and convalescent phases originated in the United States, Italy and Spain.

The protocol was immunoSEQ multiplex PCR, while the TCRdb copy is restricted to in-frame clones and leaves out a portion. Among about 200,000 clones listed, roughly 79% were seen once. The study drew participants aged about 18 to 90 years from some 23 US areas. Grouping used clinical history reported by participants in a survey and questionnaire. Trimming removed 2 bases at V and 3 bases at J, with 8 bases between. Germline CDR1 reads ENHRY; CDR2 reads SYGVKD. This CDR3 contains 15 residues. This chain connects TRBV10-3 to TRBJ1-6; perhaps TRBD1 as D (6 bases). Sample: PBMCs or T cells enriched from blood (not recorded which). This TCR was sampled from a woman aged 45 to 65 with acute COVID-19. DNA of the CDR3: TGTGCCATCAGTGAGGGGGGCATCTATAATTCACCCCTCCACTTT. Its translation is CAISEGGIYNSPLHF.